Following are 14 T cell receptor beta chains from one sample sequenced in a study of cytomegalovirus exposure and HLA in healthy donors (dated by TCRdb to about 2017). The protocol used for the library was the immunoSEQ multiplex PCR assay. The multiplex PCR relied on a mix of 60 forward primers for TCR Vbeta segments and 13 reverse primers for TCR Jbeta segments. Not all clones reach the TCRdb copy of this immuneACCESS table, which keeps in-frame sequences only. Checked studies attribute under half of the gap to unresolved V genes and leave the rest unexplained. A total of approximately 130,000 clones appear in this sample, about 80% of them only once. The top ten hold around 1.3% of the sample. The sample comprised PBMCs. The receptors stem from a girl aged 2 to 9 in good health and CMV-seronegative.

In this sample, this clone turned up a few times. The CDR3 sequence: CASSLGDRDWETQYF. In nucleotides, the CDR3 is TGTGCCAGCAGCTTAGGGGACAGGGATTGGGAGACCCAGTACTTC. The chain has TRBV11-2 and TRBJ2-5; 9 nucleotides line up with TRBD1. Germline V gene sequence: CDR1 SGHAT, CDR2 FQNNGV. This CDR3 spans 15 amino acids. After removal of 1 base from V and 5 bases from J, the junction contained 5 bases not matched to a gene.

There are a few counts of this clone. The chain carries TRBV5-5 and TRBJ2-7; TRBD1 is a possible D gene (6 bases). Trimming removed 4 bases at V and 5 bases at J, with 19 bases between. The CDR3 is 15 residues long. CDR1 and CDR2 (germline): SGHKS, YYEKEE (reference sequence). The CDR3 spells CASSPAPGQQDEQYF. The CDR3 bases are TGTGCCAGCAGCCCAGCCCCAGGACAGCAAGACGAGCAGTACTTC.

The V gene is TRBV7-8, the J gene TRBJ2-1, with a possible D match to TRBD2 (6 bases). CDR3 size: 16 residues. The germline V and J ends were trimmed by 5 bases and 4 bases, with 18 bases remaining between them. CDR1 SGHVS and CDR2 FQNEAQ come from the germline V gene. The CDR3 DNA follows: TGTGCCAGCAGCCGGGCAGCCGGGACTTTTTACAATGAGCAGTTCTTC. Amino acid sequence: CASSRAAGTFYNEQFF.

This chain joins TRBV2 and TRBJ2-3, with D hard to call. The CDR3 is 13 amino acids. Trimming pared 6 bases from V and 7 bases from J, leaving 14 bases between. Germline CDR1 is SNHLY and CDR2 is FYNNEI. CDR3 sequence (DNA): TGTGCCAGCAGAGCCCTAGATGCCCATACGCAGTATTTT. Its protein product is CASRALDAHTQYF.

This clone was seen once. The CDR3 reads CASSLGGQLSEQYF. Here the CDR3 DNA reads TGTGCCAGCAGCTTAGGGGGGCAGTTGAGCGAGCAGTACTTC. J is TRBJ2-7 and V is TRBV7-2; maybe TRBD1 (6 bases). This CDR3 spans 14 amino acids. In germline, CDR1 is SGHTA, CDR2 FQGNSA. Trimming removed 1 base at V and 6 bases at J, with 13 bases between.

The J gene is TRBJ2-7, the V gene TRBV6-1, with unresolved D. CDR1 and CDR2 from the germline V gene are MNHNS and SASEGT. The V and J ends lost 7 bases and 0 bases respectively, with 10 bases between them. This CDR3 spans 13 amino acids. The CDR3 protein is CASTYHPSYEQYF. The CDR3 DNA follows: TGTGCCAGCACCTACCATCCCTCCTACGAGCAGTACTTC.

This clone occurred once. V and J are TRBV2 and TRBJ2-3; TRBD1 aligns across 11 bases. CDR1 is SNHLY and CDR2 is FYNNEI in the germline V gene. The CDR3 has 15 amino acids. The ends lost 4 bases at V and 4 bases at J; junction bases unmatched: 4. CDR3 region: CASSVDRGLSDTQYF. The CDR3 DNA reads as TGTGCCAGCAGTGTGGACAGGGGGCTGTCAGATACGCAGTATTTT.

DNA for the CDR3: TGTGCCAGCGCCGACTCTGGGGAGCAGTACTTC. It specifies CASADSGEQYF. The chain links TRBV4-2 to TRBJ2-7; D is uncertain. Looked up from germline, CDR1 is LGHNA and CDR2 is YNFKEQ. The CDR3 extends over 11 amino acids. Trimming cost V 8 bases and J 7 bases, with 12 bases left between them.

This clone was detected a few times. V usage is TRBV5-1 and J usage is TRBJ1-1, with a weak D call TRBD1 (6 bases). Germline V gives CDR1 SGHRS, CDR2 YFSETQ. The CDR3 is made up of 13 amino acids. V dropped 5 bases and J dropped 1 base, with 9 bases sitting between them. The CDR3: CASRETGNTEAFF. The DNA for the CDR3 is TGCGCCAGCAGGGAGACAGGGAACACTGAAGCTTTCTTT.

J is TRBJ2-2 and V is TRBV5-4; possibly TRBD2 for D (5 bases). V lost 2 bases, J lost 5 bases, and 13 bases lay in between. Germline V gives CDR1 SGHNT, CDR2 YYREEE (reference sequence). This CDR3 is built from 15 residues. CDR3 DNA sequence: TGTGCCAGCAGCTTCACCGCGGGTGGTACCGGGGAGCTGTTTTTT. This codes for CASSFTAGGTGELFF.

This rearrangement joins TRBV6-5 to TRBJ2-1; D ambiguous. Trimming pared 5 bases from V and 1 base from J, leaving 3 bases between. The CDR3 covers 12 residues. CDR1 is MNHEY, CDR2 SVGAGI, per germline. CDR3 protein: CASSRSYNEQFF. The CDR3 DNA follows: TGTGCCAGCAGTCGGTCCTACAATGAGCAGTTCTTC.

The sample holds one count of this clone. CDR3 sequence reads: CASSYSLSDTQYF. Written as DNA, the CDR3 is TGTGCCAGCAGTTACTCCTTAAGCGATACGCAGTATTTT. The rearrangement uses TRBV6-5 and TRBJ2-3; the D is unclear. Trimming took 0 bases from V and 6 from J, leaving 7 bases between them. Germline assignment: CDR1 MNHEY and CDR2 SVGAGI. This CDR3 is built from 13 residues.

This chain links TRBV6-5 with TRBJ1-2; the D gene is possibly TRBD1 (5 bases). Trimming took 7 bases from V and 4 from J, leaving 16 bases between them. This CDR3 is 14 amino acids long. CDR1 is MNHEY, CDR2 SVGAGI, per germline. This CDR3 is CASTNGGVFYGYTF. CDR3 bases: TGTGCCAGCACCAATGGAGGGGTTTTCTATGGCTACACCTTC.

This clone was detected once. This chain joins TRBV11-3 and TRBJ1-1; possibly TRBD1 for D (5 bases). The CDR3 length is 13 residues. The V gene's germline CDR1 is SGHNT and CDR2 YENEEA. V was trimmed by 1 base and J by 3 bases, leaving 6 bases between them. In DNA form, the CDR3 reads TGTGCCAGCAGCTTAGGACAGCACACTGAAGCTTTCTTT. Residues: CASSLGQHTEAFF.